These 24 T cell receptor beta chains were all obtained from the same sample, sequenced in a study of cytomegalovirus exposure and HLA in healthy donors. PCR amplification relied on 60 Vbeta primers (plus 13 Jbeta primers). Libraries were prepared by immunoSEQ multiplex PCR; TCRdb keeps only in-frame clonotypes and omits some of them. This table has about 190,000 clones, more than 65% appearing once. Sequencing was done on a sample of PBMCs. These receptors were taken from a woman aged 25-40 years in good health and CMV-seropositive.

The V call is TRBV7-2, the J call TRBJ1-6; no clear D. This CDR3 contains 16 residues. Trimming pared 5 bases from V and 0 bases from J, leaving 11 bases between. Germline assignment: CDR1 SGHTA and CDR2 FQGNSA. The CDR3, as DNA: TGTGCCAGCAGCCACTCGGTTTTCTCCTATAATTCACCCCTCCACTTT. Its translation is CASSHSVFSYNSPLHF.

The chain employs TRBV10-3 and TRBJ1-2, with a weak D call TRBD1 (5 bases). V was trimmed by 6 bases and J by 5 bases, leaving 22 bases between them. The CDR3 has 16 amino acids. Per germline, CDR1 ENHRY and CDR2 SYGVKD. CDR3 loop: CAISPGTGGNMYGYTF. The CDR3 nucleotides are TGTGCCATCAGCCCCGGGACGGGGGGGAACATGTATGGCTACACCTTC.

The chain is built from TRBV19 and TRBJ2-3; the match to TRBD1 covers 7 bases. The CDR3 has 14 residues. V lost 5 bases and J lost 6; bases outside the gene matches: 8. The V gene's germline CDR1 is LNHDA and CDR2 SQIVND (reference sequence). CDR3 sequence (DNA): TGTGCCAGTAGTGTCGACAGGGTGGTTGATACGCAGTATTTT. The encoded protein is CASSVDRVVDTQYF.

V is TRBV7-9 and J is TRBJ2-1, with D uncertain. The germline CDR1 and CDR2 sequences are SEHNR and FQNEAQ (reference sequence). Trimming pared 3 bases from V and 10 bases from J, leaving 16 bases between. CDR3 size: 14 residues. CDR3 coding DNA: TGTGCCAGCAGCTTTTTAGCAGCCATAGCAGAGCAGTTCTTC. The encoded protein is CASSFLAAIAEQFF.

J is TRBJ1-3 and V is TRBV5-1, with TRBD1 matching over 8 bases. This CDR3 has 14 amino acids. Germline-derived CDR1 and CDR2 are SGHRS and YFSETQ. V lost 3 bases and J lost 3; bases outside the gene matches: 2. CDR3 DNA: TGCGCCAGCAGCTCCGGACAGGGTGGAAACACCATATATTTT. Residues: CASSSGQGGNTIYF.

The rearrangement joins TRBV7-3 to TRBJ2-7; 8 bases align to TRBD2. J gave up 4 bases and V 2 bases, and 1 base lay outside the gene matches. The germline V gene has CDR1 SGHTA and CDR2 FQGTGA. This CDR3 has 13 residues. CDR3 sequence (DNA): TGTGCCAGCAGCTTACGGGGGGGTTACGAGCAGTACTTC. The encoded protein is CASSLRGGYEQYF. Full variable domain (outside the CDR3, taken from reference TRBV7-3 and TRBJ2-7): GAGVSQTPSNKVTEKGKYVELRCDPISGHTALYWYRQSLGQGPEFLIYFQGTGAADDSGLPNDRFFAVRPEGSVSTLKIQRTERGDSAVYLCASSLRGGYEQYFGPGTRLTVT.

This rearrangement joins TRBV27 to TRBJ2-7; 11 bases agree with TRBD2. J lost 6 bases, V lost 6 bases, and 13 bases had no gene match. Germline V gene lookup returns CDR1 MNHEY and CDR2 SMNVEV (reference sequence). This CDR3 is 16 amino acids long. CDR3 in amino acids: CASSPSSGRSSVEQYF. CDR3 sequence (DNA): TGTGCCAGCAGCCCTTCTAGCGGGAGGTCCTCTGTCGAGCAGTACTTC.

V gene TRBV14 combines with J gene TRBJ1-1, with 7 bases fitting TRBD1. Germline V lookup: CDR1 SGHDN, CDR2 FVKESK. V lost 3 bases to trimming and J lost 1 base; unmatched junction nucleotides: 8. CDR3 length: 16 amino acids. CDR3 bases: TGTGCCAGCAGCCATCAAGACGGGACAGCGAACACTGAAGCTTTCTTT. Translation gives CASSHQDGTANTEAFF. The whole variable domain, remainder taken from reference TRBV14 and TRBJ1-1, is EAGVTQFPSHSVIEKGQTVTLRCDPISGHDNLYWYRRVMGKEIKFLLHFVKESKQDESGMPNNRFLAERTGGTYSTLKVQPAELEDSGVYFCASSHQDGTANTEAFFGQGTRLTVV.

This chain connects TRBV6-6 to TRBJ2-5; D unclear. With the DNA end fitting TRBJ2-7 better, the J assignment may be wrong. The germline CDR1 and CDR2 sequences are MNHNY and SVGAGI (reference sequence). The CDR3 runs to 11 residues. CDR3 amino acids: CASSRRFEQYF. As DNA, the CDR3 is TGTGCCAGCAGTAGGAGATTCGAGCAGTACTTC.

The chain is built from TRBV10-3 and TRBJ2-3; 10 bases are a match to TRBD2. The CDR3 runs 18 residues. In germline, CDR1 is ENHRY, CDR2 SYGVKD. J lost 4 bases, V lost 0 bases, and 10 bases had no gene match. CDR3 protein: CAISESRSLAGAADTQYF. The DNA of the CDR3 is TGTGCCATCAGTGAGTCGAGATCTCTAGCGGGAGCGGCAGATACGCAGTATTTT.

CDR3 sequence (DNA): TGTGCCAGCAGCCCCCCGGGACAGGGGGGCAACACTGAAGCTTTCTTT. Translation gives CASSPPGQGGNTEAFF. The chain links TRBV2 to TRBJ1-1, with TRBD1 matching 11 bases. The CDR3 is 16 residues long. Germline V gene data show CDR1 as SNHLY and CDR2 as FYNNEI. Trimming took 6 bases from V and 2 from J; bases not matched to a gene: 8.

The chain employs TRBV13 and TRBJ2-3; D is possibly TRBD1 (5 bases). The CDR3 totals 15 residues. From germline, CDR1 is PRHDT and CDR2 FYEKMQ (reference sequence). Trimming cost V 1 base and J 1 base, with 9 bases left between them. The CDR3 bases are TGTGCCAGCAGCTTAGCAGGGCTCGGCACAGATACGCAGTATTTT. It specifies CASSLAGLGTDTQYF.

This clone was counted once. Other nucleotide sequences from this sample produce the same CDR3. The V and J genes are TRBV5-1 and TRBJ2-3; TRBD1 matches at 8 bases. The CDR3 contains 15 residues. The germline gives CDR1 SGHRS, CDR2 YFSETQ. With V trimmed by 0 bases and J by 0 bases, 0 bases remained unmatched. The DNA for the CDR3 is TGCGCCAGCAGCTTGGGACAGGGGAGCACAGATACGCAGTATTTT. This encodes CASSLGQGSTDTQYF. The full variable domain, completed using reference TRBV5-1 and TRBJ2-3, is KAGVTQTPRYLIKTRGQQVTLSCSPISGHRSVSWYQQTPGQGLQFLFEYFSETQRNKGNFPGRFSGRQFSNSRSEMNVSTLELGDSALYLCASSLGQGSTDTQYFGPGTRLTVL.

The V and J genes are TRBV25-1 and TRBJ2-7; unclear D gene. The CDR3 spans 13 residues. CDR1 and CDR2 (germline): MGHDK, SYGVNS. Trimming left V 1 base short and J 2 bases short, with 6 bases between. DNA of the CDR3: TGTGCCAGCAGTGAATCGGTGGCCTACGAGCAGTACTTC. Its translation is CASSESVAYEQYF.

The genes are TRBV15 and TRBJ2-5, with TRBD1 identical over 8 bases. Germline loops: CDR1 LNHNV, CDR2 YYDKDF (reference sequence). V was clipped by 1 base and J by 5 bases; unmatched bases: 6. The CDR3 sequence is 15 residues long. In nucleotides, the CDR3 is TGTGCCACCAGCAGAGCCTCGGACAGGGCGGAGACCCAGTACTTC. Translating it yields CATSRASDRAETQYF.

This clone showed up just a few times. The chain has TRBV6-5 and TRBJ1-1; D call uncertain. The CDR3 has 11 amino acids. Germline V gene sequence: CDR1 MNHEY, CDR2 SVGAGI. V dropped 11 bases and J dropped 7 bases, with 14 bases sitting between them. Here the CDR3 reads CAASPGLEAFF. For the CDR3, the DNA is TGTGCCGCCTCGCCGGGTCTTGAAGCTTTCTTT.

This rearrangement joins TRBV7-8 to TRBJ1-5, with D tentatively TRBD1 (6 bases). The length of the CDR3 is 13 residues. The V and J ends lost 2 bases and 5 bases respectively, with 7 bases between them. CDR1 is SGHVS and CDR2 is FQNEAQ in the germline V gene. CDR3 residues: CASSLSGDQPQHF. For the CDR3, the DNA is TGTGCCAGCAGCTTATCAGGGGATCAGCCCCAGCATTTT. Drawing the rest from reference TRBV7-8 and TRBJ1-5, the complete variable domain is GAGVSQSPRYKVAKRGQDVALRCDPISGHVSLFWYQQALGQGPEFLTYFQNEAQLDKSGLPSDRFFAERPEGSVSTLKIQRTQQEDSAVYLCASSLSGDQPQHFGDGTRLSIL.

The CDR3 sequence is CASSQALFGGADTQYF. Here the CDR3 DNA reads TGCGCCAGCAGCCAAGCCCTCTTCGGAGGGGCAGATACGCAGTATTTT. The chain links TRBV4-3 to TRBJ2-3; D is possibly TRBD2 (6 bases). In germline, CDR1 is LGHNA, CDR2 YSLEER. This CDR3 is built from 16 residues. Trimming took 1 base from V and 4 from J, leaving 15 bases between them.

The CDR3 loop reads CATRGTSGSPWQYF. DNA of the CDR3: TGTGCCACCCGGGGGACTAGCGGGAGCCCGTGGCAGTACTTC. The V call is TRBV6-5, the J call TRBJ2-7, with 14 bases aligning to TRBD2. Per the germline V gene, CDR1 is MNHEY and CDR2 is SVGAGI. This CDR3 is 14 amino acids long. Losses at the gene ends were 10 bases for V and 9 bases for J; bases not matched to a gene: 11.

This clone was seen more than once but under ten times. The V gene is TRBV7-6, the J gene TRBJ1-1, with D tentatively TRBD1 (6 bases). CDR1 SGHVS and CDR2 FNYEAQ come from the germline V gene. The V and J ends lost 11 bases and 5 bases respectively, with 12 bases between them. The CDR3 length is 11 residues. CDR3 loop: CAVGGGTEAFF. Here the CDR3 DNA reads TGTGCCGTAGGGGGGGGGACTGAAGCTTTCTTT.

The V gene is TRBV2, the J gene TRBJ1-1; D not resolved. Germline V gene sequence: CDR1 SNHLY, CDR2 FYNNEI. The V and J ends lost 4 bases and 4 bases respectively, with 16 bases between them. The CDR3 covers 15 residues. CDR3 coding DNA: TGTGCCAGCAGTGGTCGGTGGCAACGAGGCACTGAAGCTTTCTTT. It encodes CASSGRWQRGTEAFF.

This chain connects TRBV5-1 to TRBJ1-4; no clear D gene. The V end was cut by 0 bases, the J end by 5 bases, with 5 bases between. Germline CDR1 is SGHRS and CDR2 is YFSETQ. This CDR3 contains 13 residues. CDR3 bases: TGCGCCAGCAGCTTGGCCATCAATGAAAAACTGTTTTTT. Translation: CASSLAINEKLFF.

The V gene is TRBV27, the J gene TRBJ2-2; D is uncertain. This CDR3 contains 15 residues. Germline CDR1 and CDR2: MNHEY and SMNVEV (reference sequence). The V end was cut by 2 bases, the J end by 1 base, with 8 bases between. DNA of the CDR3: TGTGCCAGCAGTTTAAGCCCCGTGAACACCGGGGAGCTGTTTTTT. Amino acids: CASSLSPVNTGELFF.

The rearrangement uses TRBV7-9 and TRBJ1-2; 8 bases align to TRBD1. Germline CDR1 and CDR2: SEHNR and FQNEAQ (reference sequence). J lost 4 bases, V lost 6 bases, and 4 bases had no gene match. The CDR3 contains 13 residues. The CDR3: CASSSGGLYGYTF. CDR3 nucleotide sequence: TGTGCCAGCAGTTCAGGGGGCCTCTATGGCTACACCTTC. The variable domain in full, completed from reference TRBV7-9 and TRBJ1-2, reads DTGVSQNPRHKITKRGQNVTFRCDPISEHNRLYWYRQTLGQGPEFLTYFQNEAQLEKSRLLSDRFSAERPKGSFSTLEIQRTEQGDSAMYLCASSSGGLYGYTFGSGTRLTVV.